A selection of T cell receptor beta chains follows, all from one sample in a study of T cells after yellow fever vaccination. TCRdb re-derived calls from the 5' RACE reads in MiXCR, one entry per CDR3 protein. The sample lists 450,000 to 550,000 distinct CDR3 sequences, roughly a fifth occurring once. The source was PBMCs, collected 15 days after the yellow fever booster vaccination. The receptors stem from a man aged 25-45 years who received the YFV17D yellow fever vaccine. The CDR3 runs from the conserved cysteine through the conserved F or W. The D gene is left open where the match is weak. For some rows the clone size is stated as once, few or many, or as a class when expanded; others skip it.

>few|TRBJ1-5|TRBD1|TRBV14
TGTGCCAGCAGCCAAAGGGCGACAGGGAGCCAGCCCCAGCATTTT
CASSQRATGSQPQHF
>few|TRBJ2-2|TRBD2|TRBV6-5
TGTGCCAGCAGTTACTCGCCTAGCGGCACCGGGGAGCTGTTTTTT
CASSYSPSGTGELFF
>-|TRBJ2-1|TRBD2|TRBV7-3
TGTGCCAGCAGCCCCGGAGCGGGAAATAGCAATGAGCAGTTCTTC
CASSPGAGNSNEQFF
>-|TRBJ2-1|TRBD2|TRBV3-1
TGTGCCAGCAGCCAAGGAGCGGGAGGCAATGAGCAGTTCTTC
CASSQGAGGNEQFF
>many|TRBJ2-5|-|TRBV7-2
TGTGCCAGCAGCTTACGGGGTGGGGAGACCCAGTACTTC
CASSLRGGETQYF
>few|TRBJ2-6|-|TRBV6-2/TRBV6-3
TGTGCCAGCAGGGGCAGCGGCTCTGGGGCCAACGTCCTGACTTTC
CASRGSGSGANVLTF
>once|TRBJ2-7|-|TRBV12-3/TRBV12-4
TGTGCCAGCAAAACGGCGGGACTTTCCTACGAGCAGTACTTC
CASKTAGLSYEQYF
>-|TRBJ2-3|-|TRBV14
TGTGCCAGCAGCCAAGTGGGTTCCACAGATACGCAGTATTTT
CASSQVGSTDTQYF
>-|TRBJ2-1|TRBD2|TRBV4-2
TGTGCCAGCAGCCAAGATTCCCCTAGCGGGAGTGAGCAGTTCTTC
CASSQDSPSGSEQFF
>-|TRBJ2-7|-|TRBV7-2
TGTGCCAGCAGCTTAGGCAGAACGATCTCCTACGAGCAGTACTTC
CASSLGRTISYEQYF
>-|TRBJ2-1|TRBD2|TRBV20-1
TGCAGTGCTAGGGGTCTAGCGGGACCCTACAATGAGCAGTTCTTC
CSARGLAGPYNEQFF
>few|TRBJ2-5|-|TRBV20-1
TGCAGTGCTACTCTCGGACACTTGCAAGAGACCCAGTACTTC
CSATLGHLQETQYF
>-|TRBJ2-1|-|TRBV12-3/TRBV12-4
TGTGCCAGCAGTGGCGGGATCCTTCCCGGCGATGAGCAGTTCTTC
CASSGGILPGDEQFF
>few|TRBJ2-7|-|TRBV13
TGTGCCAGCACCACCCCCGGGCTCAACGAGCAGTACTTC
CASTTPGLNEQYF
>-|TRBJ2-7|-|TRBV7-9
TGTGCCAGCAGCCCCAAGGCCAAATACTCCTACGAGCAGTACTTC
CASSPKAKYSYEQYF
>-|TRBJ2-5|-|TRBV5-1
TGCGCCAGCAGCGCGGCCCCGGGGGACCAAGAGACCCAGTACTTC
CASSAAPGDQETQYF
>few|TRBJ2-6|TRBD2|TRBV4-2
TGTGCCAGCAGCCAAGATCTTCCACTAGCGAAGTCTGGGGCCAACGTCCTGACTTTC
CASSQDLPLAKSGANVLTF
>few|TRBJ2-5|TRBD2|TRBV3-1
TGTGCCAGCAGCAACTGGGGACTAGCGGGCCTCCAAGAGACCCAGTACTTC
CASSNWGLAGLQETQYF
>few|TRBJ1-5|-|TRBV18
TGTGCCAGCTCGGACAGCTACAATCAGCCCCAGCATTTT
CASSDSYNQPQHF
>-|TRBJ2-4|-|TRBV6-6
TGTGCCAGCAAACAGGAAAACATTCAGTACTTC
CASKQENIQYF
>few|TRBJ2-2|-|TRBV12-3/TRBV12-4
TGTGCCAGCAGTTTACTACACGGGGCGGGCGGGGAGCTGTTTTTT
CASSLLHGAGGELFF
>once|TRBJ2-1|TRBD2|TRBV29-1
TGCAGCGTTGAAGGGACTAGCGCACGCTCCTACAATGAGCAGTTCTTC
CSVEGTSARSYNEQFF
>-|TRBJ2-4|-|TRBV29-1
TGCAGCGTGGAAGGAATGGCCAAAAACATTCAGTACTTC
CSVEGMAKNIQYF
>-|TRBJ2-7|-|TRBV12-3/TRBV12-4
TGTGCCAGCAGCTTAGACCAGATCCCTACCTACGAGCAGTACTTC
CASSLDQIPTYEQYF
>-|TRBJ1-2|-|TRBV5-1
TGCGCCAGCAGCTTGTCGCAGGGCTATGGCTACACCTTC
CASSLSQGYGYTF
>few|TRBJ2-3|-|TRBV20-1
TGCAGTGGAAACCGGGACCGCACAGATACGCAGTATTTT
CSGNRDRTDTQYF
>-|TRBJ2-7|-|TRBV3-1
TGTGCCAGCAGCCAATTCCGACAAGTCGAGCAGTACTTC
CASSQFRQVEQYF
>-|TRBJ2-7|-|TRBV23-1
TGCGCCAGCAGTCCTCTACTTGACAGAGGCGAGCAGTACTTC
CASSPLLDRGEQYF
>-|TRBJ1-2|-|TRBV27
TGTGCCAGCAGTTCCCGGGGGGGCTACACCTTC
CASSSRGGYTF
>once|TRBJ2-1|TRBD2|TRBV7-2
TGTGCCAGCAGCTTAGTAGGGACTAGCTCCTACAATGAGCAGTTCTTC
CASSLVGTSSYNEQFF
>-|TRBJ2-2|-|TRBV6-4
TGTGCCAGCAGTGTCGCCCCGGGCACCGGGGAGCTGTTTTTT
CASSVAPGTGELFF
>few|TRBJ2-7|-|TRBV28
TGTGCCAGCAGTTTCGAGTTCCGCGAGCAGTACTTC
CASSFEFREQYF
>many|TRBJ2-2|-|TRBV12-3/TRBV12-4
TGTGCCAGCAGTTTCCCCGGGGAGCTGTTTTTT
CASSFPGELFF
>many|TRBJ2-1|-|TRBV30
TGTGCATGGGGTCCCAGCTACAATGAGCAGTTCTTC
CAWGPSYNEQFF
>-|TRBJ1-1|TRBD1|TRBV20-1
TGCAGCCCACAGGGGAGTAGGACTGAAGCTTTCTTT
CSPQGSRTEAFF
>few|TRBJ2-1|TRBD1|TRBV20-1
TGCAGTGCTCGTCGACAGGGGATGTACAATGAGCAGTTCTTC
CSARRQGMYNEQFF
>few|TRBJ2-7|-|TRBV20-1
TGCAGTGCTGTGGGACACAGCTCCTACGAGCAGTACTTC
CSAVGHSSYEQYF
>-|TRBJ2-1|-|TRBV7-6
TGTGCCAGCAGCTCCGTTTCTGCCTACAATGAGCAGTTCTTC
CASSSVSAYNEQFF
>-|TRBJ2-3|TRBD2|TRBV24-1
TGTGCCACCAGTGATGTGACTAGCGGGAGGAGCACAGATACGCAGTATTTT
CATSDVTSGRSTDTQYF
>few|TRBJ2-7|TRBD2|TRBV19
TGTGCCAGTAGTGGGGAGCTAGCGGGATCCTACGAGCAGTACTTC
CASSGELAGSYEQYF
>-|TRBJ1-4|-|TRBV12-3/TRBV12-4
TGTGCCAGCAGGAGGGGAGTAGCTAATGAAAAACTGTTTTTT
CASRRGVANEKLFF
>once|TRBJ2-2|-|TRBV9
TGTGCCAGCAGCGTAGGTAGGAGTCAAGCCGGGGAGCTGTTTTTT
CASSVGRSQAGELFF
>-|TRBJ2-7|TRBD2|TRBV6-2/TRBV6-3
TGTGCCAGCAGTTACTCGGAGACTAGCGGGGCCTACGAGCAGTACTTC
CASSYSETSGAYEQYF
>few|TRBJ2-1|-|TRBV27
TGTGCCAGCAGCCTGCAGGCAGGCAATGAGCAGTTCTTC
CASSLQAGNEQFF
>few|TRBJ1-5|-|TRBV9
TGTGCCAGCAGCGTAGAAGGGTCGGCTTCTCAGCCCCAGCATTTT
CASSVEGSASQPQHF
>-|TRBJ2-3|TRBD1|TRBV7-2
TGTGCCAGCAGCCCCTTCTCGGGACAGCCCACAGATACGCAGTATTTT
CASSPFSGQPTDTQYF
>-|TRBJ1-1|TRBD1|TRBV29-1
TGCAGCGTAATACAGGGGGCAACTGAAGCTTTCTTT
CSVIQGATEAFF
>few|TRBJ2-6|-|TRBV7-2
TGTGCCAGCAGCCCTGGGGTCAACGTCCTGACTTTC
CASSPGVNVLTF
>few|TRBJ2-6|-|TRBV7-2
TGTGCCAGCGAGAGCTCTGGGGCCAACGTCCTGACTTTC
CASESSGANVLTF
>-|TRBJ1-2|-|TRBV5-4
TGTGCCAGCACCTCCCGGGTGGTAGGCGGCTACACCTTC
CASTSRVVGGYTF
>-|TRBJ2-5|-|TRBV7-6
TGTGCCAGCAGCTTGGGCAGGGGATTATATGGAGAGACCCAGTACTTC
CASSLGRGLYGETQYF
>-|TRBJ2-7|-|TRBV20-1
TGCAGTGCTAGAGCGGGAGATCGGGAGCAGTACTTC
CSARAGDREQYF
>few|TRBJ1-2|-|TRBV12-3/TRBV12-4
TGTGCCAGCAGTTCAACAGGGAATGGCTACACCTTC
CASSSTGNGYTF
>few|TRBJ2-1|TRBD2|TRBV20-1
TGCAGTGCAGGACTAGCGGTCAATGAGCAGTTCTTC
CSAGLAVNEQFF